This TCR beta chain came from a study of beta chain features in type 1 diabetes. Study in general: There was similarity between patients and healthy donors in age, gender and cell yields. Study-level results: Relative to healthy donors, patients appeared to have naive, central memory and Treg TCRB repertoires that were more similar. A moderate, significant TCRB CDR3 shortening appeared in type 1 diabetes across four CD4+ subsets.

Post-sort purity exceeded 98% for all sorted populations. Of the isolated RNA, all was reverse transcribed, and so the sequenced material was expressed TCRB transcripts. Naive, central memory and regulatory T cell samples produced a mean of around 4 million reads. Only in-frame clones appear in the TCRdb table, and some are missing; sequencing was by immunoSEQ multiplex PCR. The sample carries 640,000 or so clones, around an eighth recorded once. This clone was observed a handful of times. Its antigen is not identified. Germline V gene sequence: CDR1 MNHEY, CDR2 SVGAGI. V dropped 2 bases and J dropped 2; count of bases not matched to a gene: 6. This CDR3 region has 16 residues.

This TCR was sampled from a man aged 18 to 29 with type 1 diabetes. Sequenced material: naive CD4+ T cells from blood. V usage is TRBV6-5 and J usage is TRBJ2-3; 8 positions match TRBD2. CDR3 protein: CASSYGLAGYTDTQYF. CDR3 coding DNA: TGTGCCAGCAGTTACGGCCTAGCGGGTTACACAGATACGCAGTATTTT.